Following are 7 T cell receptor beta chains from one sample sequenced in a study of OX40 agonist ivuxolimab in advanced cancers. Profiled with immunoSEQ multiplex PCR; TCRdb holds only in-frame clones, not every one. The profile covers over 65,000 clones, with 86% appearing a single time and about 8.6% taken by the ten largest. The sample consisted of CD4+ or CD8+ T cells sorted from blood, taken in a trial of the OX40 agonist ivuxolimab. All receptors come from an adult with an advanced solid tumor such as melanoma, head and neck, liver or kidney cancer.

The CDR3 sequence is CASSLIPWEQYF. The CDR3 DNA follows: TGCGCCAGCAGCTTGATCCCTTGGGAGCAGTACTTC. The rearrangement joins TRBV5-1 to TRBJ2-7, with D hard to call. The CDR3 length is 12 residues. The germline V and J ends were trimmed by 1 base and 7 bases, with 9 bases remaining between them. The germline gives CDR1 SGHRS, CDR2 YFSETQ. The full variable domain, completed using reference TRBV5-1 and TRBJ2-7, is KAGVTQTPRYLIKTRGQQVTLSCSPISGHRSVSWYQQTPGQGLQFLFEYFSETQRNKGNFPGRFSGRQFSNSRSEMNVSTLELGDSALYLCASSLIPWEQYFGPGTRLTVT.

The chain combines TRBV18 with TRBJ2-7; 7 positions match TRBD2. In germline, CDR1 is KGHSH, CDR2 LQKENI. This CDR3 contains 15 residues. With 6 bases clipped from V and 2 bases from J, the junction kept 10 bases outside the gene matches. CDR3 in amino acids: CASSKGREGPYEQYF. CDR3 nucleotides: TGTGCCAGCTCCAAAGGCAGGGAGGGCCCCTACGAGCAGTACTTC.

The chain combines TRBV5-4 with TRBJ1-4, with TRBD1 identical over 7 bases. CDR1 and CDR2 (germline): SGHNT, YYREEE (reference sequence). With 1 base clipped from V and 6 bases from J, the junction kept 6 bases outside the gene matches. The CDR3 runs 15 residues. CDR3 in amino acids: CASSLRGPGDEKLFF. The CDR3 nucleotides are TGTGCCAGCAGCTTGAGGGGGCCGGGTGATGAAAAACTGTTTTTT.

The rearrangement links TRBV19 to TRBJ2-7; 7 bases match TRBD1. This CDR3 region has 14 residues. After removal of 7 bases from V and 2 bases from J, the junction contained 8 bases not matched to a gene. Germline CDR1 and CDR2: LNHDA and SQIVND (reference sequence). CDR3: CASNPRDRAYEQYF. DNA of the CDR3: TGTGCCAGTAACCCACGGGACAGAGCCTACGAGCAGTACTTC. Full variable domain (missing parts from reference TRBV19 and TRBJ2-7): DGGITQSPKYLFRKEGQNVTLSCEQNLNHDAMYWYRQDPGQGLRLIYYSQIVNDFQKGDIAEGYSVSREKKESFPLTVTSAQKNPTAFYLCASNPRDRAYEQYFGPGTRLTVT.

The V call is TRBV5-6, the J call TRBJ2-2; 9 bases are a match to TRBD2. This CDR3 contains 16 residues. Per germline, CDR1 SGHDT and CDR2 YYEEEE. V was clipped by 4 bases and J by 0 bases; unmatched bases: 4. CDR3 DNA: TGTGCCAGCAGCCCGGTAGCGGGAGCGAACACCGGGGAGCTGTTTTTT. It yields the protein CASSPVAGANTGELFF.

The chain carries TRBV7-9 and TRBJ1-4, with 11 bases identical to TRBD1. The CDR3 has 15 residues. Per germline, CDR1 SEHNR and CDR2 FQNEAQ (reference sequence). J lost 6 bases, V lost 5 bases, and 5 bases had no gene match. The CDR3 DNA reads as TGTGCCAGCAGCGGGACAGGGGGAATACATGAAAAACTGTTTTTT. This codes for CASSGTGGIHEKLFF.

The V gene is TRBV11-2, the J gene TRBJ1-4, with D maybe TRBD1 (6 bases). The V end was cut by 4 bases, the J end by 0 bases, with 12 bases between. Germline V gene lookup returns CDR1 SGHAT and CDR2 FQNNGV. The CDR3 spans 16 residues. The CDR3 DNA reads as TGTGCCAGCAGCTGGGGGCGGTCGGCAACTAATGAAAAACTGTTTTTT. It encodes CASSWGRSATNEKLFF.